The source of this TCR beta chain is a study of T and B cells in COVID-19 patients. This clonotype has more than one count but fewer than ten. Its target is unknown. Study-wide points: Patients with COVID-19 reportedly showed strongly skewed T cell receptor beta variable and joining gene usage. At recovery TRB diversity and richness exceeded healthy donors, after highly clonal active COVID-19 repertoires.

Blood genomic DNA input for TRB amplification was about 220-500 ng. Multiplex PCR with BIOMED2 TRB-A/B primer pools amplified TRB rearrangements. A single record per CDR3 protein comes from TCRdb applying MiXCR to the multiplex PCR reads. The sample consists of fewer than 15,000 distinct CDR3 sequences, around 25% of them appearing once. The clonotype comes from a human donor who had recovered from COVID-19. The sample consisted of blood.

The CDR3 here is CATSDFATGKNEQFF. CDR3 in DNA: TGTGCCACCAGTGATTTTGCGACAGGGAAGAATGAGCAGTTCTTC. The chain uses TRBV24-1 and TRBJ2-1, with TRBD1 matching over 7 bases. Per the germline V gene, CDR1 is KGHDR and CDR2 is SFDVKD. V dropped 1 base and J dropped 7; count of bases not matched to a gene: 6. The CDR3 consists of 15 residues.